This T cell receptor beta chain came from a study of CD8+CD57+ T cells in acquired aplastic anemia. Turning to the study itself: On average, sorted CD4+ and CD8+ cells gave about 2.9 ug of DNA. Study-level points and caveats: Both patients and controls carried the same twenty-nine CD8+ CDR3 sequences.

Comments on this clonotype: Its target is not known. One base away lies a much larger clone, so this may be a sequencing read error.

The use of genomic DNA as template underpinned the TCR beta VDJ and CDR3 profiling. TCRdb fed the reads into MiXCR, producing one record per CDR3 protein. This sample has some 220,000 distinct CDR3 sequences, with roughly 35% found just once. The material sequenced was sorted CD4+, CD8+, or CD8+CD57+ T cells (not recorded which) from PBMCs. This sequence originates from a human donor in good health, serving as a control.

The CDR3 bases are TGCAGTGCTAGAGTGGCTGTCGCCGATCTAGAGACCCAGTACTTC. This gives the protein CSARVAVADLETQYF. The chain combines TRBV20-1 with TRBJ2-5; D is ambiguous. The length of the CDR3 is 15 residues. Trimming took 1 base from V and 4 from J, leaving 16 bases between them. Germline lookup yields CDR1 DFQATT and CDR2 SNEGSKA (reference sequence).